A single sample gave rise to the 17 T cell receptor beta chains below, sequenced in a study of T cells in Graves' hyperthyroidism and ophthalmopathy. Regions amplified from RNA transcripts were the TCR beta CDR3 regions. With the HTBI primer set, the TCR CDR3 went through a first round of RT-PCR. TCRdb used MiXCR to reprocess the multiplex PCR reads, holding one entry per CDR3 protein. The sample includes about 700,000 distinct CDR3 sequences, around 15% of them seen just once. Material for sequencing was blood. The receptor set was obtained from a woman between 18 and 29 years old with Graves' hyperthyroidism.

This clonotype was counted ten times or more. The CDR3 region is CAWSVADYYNEQFF. For the CDR3, the DNA is TGTGCCTGGAGTGTAGCGGATTACTACAATGAGCAGTTCTTC. V usage is TRBV30 and J usage is TRBJ2-1, with TRBD2 as a possible D gene (5 bases). Trimming took off 0 bases at V and 3 bases at J, with 9 bases between the two ends. Per germline, CDR1 GTSNPN and CDR2 SVGIG (reference sequence). The CDR3 consists of 14 residues.

The chain is built from TRBV6-5 and TRBJ2-3; no definite D call. The V and J ends lost 4 bases and 0 bases respectively, with 8 bases between them. This CDR3 contains 14 residues. Germline V gene data show CDR1 as MNHEY and CDR2 as SVGAGI. The CDR3 nucleotides read TGTGCCAGCAGTTTTCCCTTTAGCACAGATACGCAGTATTTT. This translates into CASSFPFSTDTQYF.

The chain's CDR3 is CASSSHGGDNSPLHF. In DNA form, the CDR3 reads TGTGCCAGCAGCTCCCACGGGGGGGATAATTCACCCCTCCACTTT. This chain connects TRBV7-2 to TRBJ1-6, with D perhaps matching TRBD1 (5 bases). CDR1 and CDR2 (germline): SGHTA, FQGNSA. The V gene lost 4 bases and the J gene lost 5 bases, with 12 bases spanning the gap. The CDR3 is 15 residues long.

Notes on this clonotype: Being one base from a much bigger clone, this may be a read error. This rearrangement joins TRBV27 to TRBJ1-5; possible D gene TRBD1, 5 bases. The CDR3 extends over 15 amino acids. CDR1 MNHEY and CDR2 SMNVEV come from the germline V gene (reference sequence). Here the CDR3 reads CASGLGGGYNQPQHF. CDR3 sequence (DNA): TGTGCCAGCGGTTTAGGCGGGGGATACAATCAGCCCCAGCATTTT.

This clonotype was seen ten or more times. The V call is TRBV30, the J call TRBJ2-1; a weak D match, TRBD2 (6 bases). The V and J ends lost 5 bases and 9 bases respectively, with 20 bases between them. Per germline, CDR1 GTSNPN and CDR2 SVGIG (reference sequence). This CDR3 contains 14 residues. The CDR3 region is CAWVAESTQAEQFF. The CDR3 DNA reads TGTGCCTGGGTAGCGGAATCGACCCAAGCTGAGCAGTTCTTC.

CDR3 sequence (DNA): TGTCGGAGCTTGAGCAGGGGGAGTAATCAGCCCCAGCATTTT. Protein product: CRSLSRGSNQPQHF. V gene TRBV7-9 combines with J gene TRBJ1-5; the match to TRBD1 covers 7 bases. This CDR3 comprises 14 residues. From germline, CDR1 is SEHNR and CDR2 FQNEAQ (reference sequence).

The table lists this clonotype with many counts. This rearrangement joins TRBV13 to TRBJ2-1; TRBD1 aligns across 8 bases. CDR3 size: 15 residues. Germline V CDR1 and CDR2: PRHDT, FYEKMQ (reference sequence). Germline trimming cut 2 bases from V and 4 bases from J; bases unmatched to any gene: 4. The CDR3 sequence: CASSLRGQAYNEQFF. The DNA of the CDR3 is TGTGCCAGCAGCTTACGGGGACAGGCATACAATGAGCAGTTCTTC.

This rearrangement joins TRBV29-1 to TRBJ2-2; the D is unclear. The CDR3 loop spans 13 amino acids. V gave up 4 bases and J gave up 2 bases, with 8 bases separating them. Germline values: CDR1 SQVTM, CDR2 ANQGSEA. The CDR3 protein is CSVADTNTGELFF. The CDR3 DNA is TGCAGCGTTGCCGACACTAACACCGGGGAGCTGTTTTTT.

The chain employs TRBV20-1 and TRBJ1-6; 7 bases are shared with TRBD1. From germline, CDR1 is DFQATT and CDR2 SNEGSKA (reference sequence). The CDR3 is 14 residues long. V lost 3 bases to trimming and J lost 7 bases; unmatched junction nucleotides: 6. The DNA for the CDR3 is TGCAGTGCTAGTCTACAGGGGTTAAATTCACCCCTCCACTTT. Its protein is CSASLQGLNSPLHF.

In this sample, this clonotype turned up a few times. The gene calls are TRBV19 and TRBJ1-5; 9 bases fit TRBD1. V shed 6 bases and J 9 bases; nucleotides not matched to a gene: 9. CDR3 size: 14 residues. The germline V gene has CDR1 LNHDA and CDR2 SQIVND (reference sequence). The CDR3, as DNA: TGTGCCAGTAGGCGGACAGGGGAGGGTTGGCCCCAGCATTTT. This encodes CASRRTGEGWPQHF.

For this clonotype: This sequence may be a read error, since a much larger clone differs from it by one base. This chain joins TRBV12-3 or TRBV12-4 and TRBJ2-7, with D maybe TRBD1 (6 bases). The CDR3 loop spans 12 amino acids. The DNA of the CDR3 is TGTGCCACCAGTTCAACAGGGCTCGAGCAGTACTTC. Amino acids: CATSSTGLEQYF.

This clonotype was seen a few times. The rearrangement uses TRBV9 and TRBJ2-2; the match to TRBD2 covers 16 bases. V gave up 1 base and J gave up 5 bases; unmatched junction bases: 8. Germline loops: CDR1 SGDLS, CDR2 YYNGEE. The CDR3 is made up of 19 amino acids. CDR3: CASSVTGLAGGPGTGELFF. The CDR3 bases are TGTGCCAGCAGCGTAACGGGACTAGCGGGAGGGCCGGGAACCGGGGAGCTGTTTTTT. Combining the CDR3 with reference TRBV9 and TRBJ2-2 gives the whole variable domain DSGVTQTPKHLITATGQRVTLRCSPRSGDLSVYWYQQSLDQGLQFLIQYYNGEERAKGNILERFSAQQFPDLHSELNLSSLELGDSALYFCASSVTGLAGGPGTGELFFGEGSRLTVL.

This clonotype was observed a handful of times. The junction does not match germline at one end; this may be a read error. The chain has TRBV7-2 and TRBJ2-1; D may be TRBD2 (6 bases). CDR3 length equals 13 residues. From germline, CDR1 is SGHTA and CDR2 FQGNSA. Here the CDR3 DNA reads TGTGCCAGCAGCCCTGGGTTGGGAGGTGAGCAGCTCTTC. This gives the protein CASSPGLGGEQLF.

The sample holds many counts of this clonotype. The chain joins TRBV12-3 or TRBV12-4 to TRBJ2-1; D not certain. The CDR3 is made up of 16 amino acids. Trimming shortened V by 5 bases and J by 6 bases, and 20 bases separated the two germline ends. CDR3 DNA: TGTGCCAGCAGTCCACTACAAGGGCCTTGGCCCAATGAGCAGTTCTTC. Translated, it gives CASSPLQGPWPNEQFF.

This clonotype was seen ten or more times. The chain recombines TRBV11-2 with TRBJ2-1, with 10 bases aligning to TRBD2. J was trimmed by 12 bases and V by 2 bases; bases with no gene match: 7. Per the germline V gene, CDR1 is SGHAT and CDR2 is FQNNGV. This CDR3 contains 14 residues. In DNA, the CDR3 is TGTGCCAGCAGCTTACTAGCGGGAGATGCAAGGCAGTTCTTC. This translates into CASSLLAGDARQFF.

This clonotype came up many times. The J gene is TRBJ1-1, the V gene TRBV27; D remains unclear. There are 15 residues in the CDR3. Deletions cut 6 bases from V and 4 bases from J, with 18 bases between. CDR1 is MNHEY and CDR2 is SMNVEV in the germline V gene (reference sequence). CDR3: CASRKSPGESTEAFF. For the CDR3, the DNA is TGTGCCAGCAGAAAAAGCCCCGGGGAGAGCACTGAAGCTTTCTTT.

This clonotype has at least ten counts. The rearrangement joins TRBV28 to TRBJ1-6; possible D gene TRBD1, 5 bases. CDR3 length equals 13 residues. Germline values: CDR1 MDHEN, CDR2 SYDVKM. V gave up 7 bases and J gave up 9 bases, with 13 bases separating them. This CDR3 is CASMARATSPLHF. Written as DNA, the CDR3 is TGTGCCAGCATGGCCAGGGCGACTTCACCCCTCCACTTT.